A single sample gave rise to the 29 T cell receptor beta chains below, sequenced in a study of shared clonotypes between healthy human individuals. The assay was immunoSEQ multiplex PCR, and TCRdb's table has in-frame clones only and misses some. Of fewer than 600,000 clones detected, around 74% appear once; the ten largest clones hold 10% to 15%. Sample: PBMCs. These receptors all come from a middle-aged woman in good health. Some clones in this sample may be carry-over from other donors' samples.

This clone was observed a single time. The chain combines TRBV29-1 with TRBJ2-1; no definite D call. In germline, CDR1 is SQVTM, CDR2 ANQGSEA. Trimming cost V 5 bases and J 9 bases, with 14 bases left between them. This CDR3 has 12 residues. The CDR3 coding sequence is TGCAGCGTTTTAGGGAATGAGTTTGAGCAGTTCTTC. Translated: CSVLGNEFEQFF.

The rearrangement joins TRBV28 to TRBJ1-1, with 8 bases that match TRBD1. CDR1 is MDHEN and CDR2 is SYDVKM in the germline V gene. V dropped 2 bases and J dropped 8; count of bases not matched to a gene: 4. This CDR3 has 13 amino acids. CDR3 sequence reads: CASSLDRGEEAFF. CDR3 bases: TGTGCCAGCAGTTTAGACAGGGGCGAGGAAGCTTTCTTT.

The chain has TRBV6-4 and TRBJ2-3, with 7 bases that match TRBD1. Germline V gives CDR1 MRHNA, CDR2 SNTAGT. J gave up 1 base and V 5 bases, and 3 bases lay outside the gene matches. The CDR3 spans 14 residues. In nucleotides, the CDR3 is TGTGCCAGCAGTTCAACAGGGGGCACAGATACGCAGTATTTT. Residues: CASSSTGGTDTQYF.

The rearrangement joins TRBV5-1 to TRBJ2-3; 7 bases are shared with TRBD1. The germline CDR1 and CDR2 sequences are SGHRS and YFSETQ. V was pared by 1 base and J by 2 bases, with 4 bases of the junction left unmatched. This CDR3 region has 15 residues. The chain's CDR3 is CASSLLQGVTDTQYF. The DNA of the CDR3 is TGCGCCAGCAGCTTGCTGCAGGGGGTCACAGATACGCAGTATTTT.

This chain links TRBV6-6 with TRBJ2-7; 11 bases line up with TRBD2. The trim removed 5 bases at V and 0 bases at J, leaving 6 bases unmatched. CDR1 and CDR2 (germline): MNHNY, SVGAGI (reference sequence). This CDR3 is built from 16 residues. CDR3 sequence (DNA): TGTGCCAGCAGTAAGGGGACTAGCGGAGTCTCCTACGAGCAGTACTTC. Translating gives CASSKGTSGVSYEQYF.

V usage is TRBV5-6 and J usage is TRBJ2-7; 9 nucleotides line up with TRBD1. The V gene end was trimmed by 4 bases and the J gene end by 3 bases; junction bases not matched to a gene: 8. Germline lookup yields CDR1 SGHDT and CDR2 YYEEEE. The CDR3 totals 15 residues. CDR3 DNA: TGTGCCAGCAGCGCCCTACAGGGGGCGGTCTACGAGCAGTACTTC. Translating gives CASSALQGAVYEQYF.

The chain has TRBV20-1 and TRBJ1-5; unclear D gene. This CDR3 region has 11 residues. Trimming removed 6 bases from V and 10 bases from J, with 13 bases in between. Germline assignment: CDR1 DFQATT and CDR2 SNEGSKA (reference sequence). DNA of the CDR3: TGCAGTGCACCGAATGAGGGACCCCAGCATTTT. Translating gives CSAPNEGPQHF.

This sequence joins TRBV19 and TRBJ2-1; D tentatively fits TRBD1 or TRBD2 (5 bases each). CDR1 is LNHDA and CDR2 is SQIVND in the germline V gene (reference sequence). Trimming cost V 4 bases and J 5 bases, with 21 bases left between them. This CDR3 is 17 amino acids long. The CDR3 is CASSTYLDGGANNEQFF. The DNA for the CDR3 is TGTGCCAGTAGTACTTATCTTGATGGGGGAGCAAACAATGAGCAGTTCTTC.

This chain joins TRBV5-1 and TRBJ2-5; 13 bases are shared with TRBD2. The last part of the DNA fits TRBJ2-7 better; the J call may be wrong. This CDR3 region has 15 residues. Germline V gives CDR1 SGHRS, CDR2 YFSETQ. The CDR3 DNA reads as TGCGCCAGCAGCCTTGGACTAGCGGGAGTTTCCGAGCAGTACTTC. Protein sequence: CASSLGLAGVSEQYF.

J is TRBJ2-6 and V is TRBV6-1, with D possibly being TRBD1 (5 bases). Germline assignment: CDR1 MNHNS and CDR2 SASEGT. V lost 3 bases to trimming and J lost 4 bases, with 10 bases between them. The CDR3 spans 15 residues. CDR3 protein: CASSETETGANVLTF. The DNA of the CDR3 is TGTGCCAGCAGTGAGACAGAAACCGGGGCCAACGTCCTGACTTTC.

This sequence joins TRBV10-2 and TRBJ2-2; TRBD1 agrees at 7 bases. Germline V CDR1 and CDR2: WSHSY, SAAADI. The junction had 13 bases not matched to a gene; V was cut back by 5 bases and J by 7 bases. The CDR3 is 16 amino acids. The CDR3 coding sequence is TGCGCCAGCAGTTATAGGCAGGGGGTGGATGGCGGGGAGCTGTTTTTT. It translates to CASSYRQGVDGGELFF.

This clone showed up just a few times. The chain carries TRBV28 and TRBJ2-7; D is unresolved. Looked up from germline, CDR1 is MDHEN and CDR2 is SYDVKM. Between the trimmed V and J ends, which lost 7 bases and 2 bases, there was a span of 15 bases. CDR3 length equals 14 residues. For the CDR3, the DNA is TGTGCCAGCACCTCCGGCAGATCGGCCTACGAGCAGTACTTC. This codes for CASTSGRSAYEQYF.

This chain's CDR3 is CSVQRGDRAYEQYF. The CDR3, as DNA: TGCAGCGTTCAACGGGGGGACAGGGCGTACGAGCAGTACTTC. V usage is TRBV29-1 and J usage is TRBJ2-5, with 9 nucleotides matching TRBD1. The end of the DNA is better explained by TRBJ2-7, so the J call may be wrong. Germline CDR1 SQVTM, CDR2 ANQGSEA. The CDR3 sequence is 14 residues long.

This clone was counted once. The V call is TRBV16, the J call TRBJ2-7; the D gene is possibly TRBD2 (5 bases). The germline CDR1 and CDR2 sequences are KGHSY and FQNENV. Trimming shortened V by 3 bases and J by 6 bases, and 12 bases separated the two germline ends. The CDR3 consists of 13 residues. The chain's CDR3 is CASSQRAALEQYF. The CDR3 DNA is TGTGCCAGCAGCCAGAGGGCAGCCCTCGAGCAGTACTTC. The whole variable domain, filled in from reference TRBV16 and TRBJ2-7, reads GEEVAQTPKHLVRGEGQKAKLYCAPIKGHSYVFWYQQVLKNEFKFLISFQNENVFDETGMPKERFSAKCLPNSPCSLEIQATKLEDSAVYFCASSQRAALEQYFGPGTRLTVT.

Details on this clone: The sample carries other DNA sequences with the same CDR3. The gene calls are TRBV10-3 and TRBJ2-2, with no clear D. Trimming took 5 bases from V and 2 from J, leaving 3 bases between them. The CDR3 length is 12 residues. Germline V CDR1 and CDR2: ENHRY, SYGVKD. The CDR3 DNA is TGTGCCATCAGTCCAAACACCGGGGAGCTGTTTTTT. Residues: CAISPNTGELFF.

In the case of this clone: Other DNA variants within this sample encode the same CDR3. The V call is TRBV18, the J call TRBJ2-3, with TRBD1 as a possible D gene (5 bases). The germline gives CDR1 KGHSH, CDR2 LQKENI. This CDR3 contains 14 residues. Trimming left V 3 bases short and J 0 bases short, with 7 bases between. CDR3 sequence reads: CASSPSGSTDTQYF. The DNA for the CDR3 is TGTGCCAGCTCACCTTCAGGGAGCACAGATACGCAGTATTTT.

The chain joins TRBV27 to TRBJ1-5; D unresolved. Germline lookup yields CDR1 MNHEY and CDR2 SMNVEV (reference sequence). This CDR3 is 14 amino acids long. V lost 1 base and J lost 6, with 10 bases in between. In DNA form, the CDR3 reads TGTGCCAGCAGTTTATTAAGAGGCAGTCAGCCCCAGCATTTT. Encoded protein: CASSLLRGSQPQHF.

DNA for the CDR3: TGTGCCAGCAGCTTAGCTAGGGGGCCCCTAGGAGAGACCCAGTACTTC. It specifies CASSLARGPLGETQYF. The rearrangement joins TRBV7-8 to TRBJ2-5; 7 positions agree with TRBD1. The ends lost 0 bases at V and 4 bases at J; junction bases unmatched: 8. Per germline, CDR1 SGHVS and CDR2 FQNEAQ. The CDR3 extends over 16 amino acids. The variable domain in full, completed from reference TRBV7-8 and TRBJ2-5, reads GAGVSQSPRYKVAKRGQDVALRCDPISGHVSLFWYQQALGQGPEFLTYFQNEAQLDKSGLPSDRFFAERPEGSVSTLKIQRTQQEDSAVYLCASSLARGPLGETQYFGPGTRLLVL.

The genes are TRBV19 and TRBJ1-2; no clear D gene. This CDR3 is built from 15 residues. With 4 bases removed from V and 5 bases from J, the gap between germline ends came to 17 bases. From germline, CDR1 is LNHDA and CDR2 SQIVND (reference sequence). CDR3 sequence reads: CASSTLQNDGYGYTF. CDR3 bases: TGTGCCAGTAGTACGCTCCAGAACGATGGTTATGGCTACACCTTC.

In its sample, this clone was seen once. CDR3 sequence reads: CAIRTGSDTGELFF. In DNA, the CDR3 is TGTGCCATCCGGACAGGGTCGGACACCGGGGAGCTGTTTTTT. V and J are TRBV10-3 and TRBJ2-2; 8 bases line up with TRBD1. Per the germline V gene, CDR1 is ENHRY and CDR2 is SYGVKD. The CDR3 spans 14 residues. V was pared by 8 bases and J by 3 bases, with 5 bases of the junction left unmatched.

The chain has TRBV28 and TRBJ2-2, with D unresolved. Per the germline V gene, CDR1 is MDHEN and CDR2 is SYDVKM. The germline V and J ends were trimmed by 1 base and 6 bases, with 12 bases remaining between them. The CDR3 totals 15 residues. CDR3 nucleotides: TGTGCCAGCAGTTTATCAAACACCCGGTCCGGGGAGCTGTTTTTT. This gives the protein CASSLSNTRSGELFF.

The chain links TRBV19 to TRBJ2-3; no clear D gene. Trimming removed 11 bases from V and 2 bases from J, with 11 bases in between. CDR1 is LNHDA, CDR2 SQIVND, per germline (reference sequence). CDR3 length equals 12 residues. CDR3 loop: CAVGAYTDTQYF. CDR3 nucleotides: TGTGCCGTCGGAGCTTACACAGATACGCAGTATTTT.

This chain links TRBV2 with TRBJ2-7; 12 nucleotides line up with TRBD2. V shed 6 bases, J shed 6 bases, and the junction held 9 bases outside the gene matches. CDR3 size: 15 residues. The V gene's germline CDR1 is SNHLY and CDR2 FYNNEI. As DNA, the CDR3 is TGTGCCAGCAGACCCACCCCACTAGCGGGAGGCGAGCAGTACTTC. Encoded protein: CASRPTPLAGGEQYF. Together with reference TRBV2 and TRBJ2-7, the CDR3 gives the full variable domain: EPEVTQTPSHQVTQMGQEVILRCVPISNHLYFYWYRQILGQKVEFLVSFYNNEISEKSEIFDDQFSVERPDGSNFTLKIRSTKLEDSAMYFCASRPTPLAGGEQYFGPGTRLTVT.

This chain joins TRBV19 and TRBJ1-2; 7 nucleotides line up with TRBD1. Unmatched junction bases numbered 11, after V lost 3 bases and J lost 7 bases. The germline V gene encodes CDR1 LNHDA and CDR2 SQIVND (reference sequence). This CDR3 has 15 amino acids. This CDR3 reads CASSIVSGTASGYTF. CDR3 nucleotide sequence: TGTGCCAGTAGTATCGTCTCCGGGACAGCTTCTGGCTACACCTTC.

The chain uses TRBV6-1 and TRBJ1-1, with a tentative D call TRBD1 (5 bases). The CDR3 is 14 amino acids. Trimming stripped 7 bases from V and 5 bases from J, with 17 bases between. Germline V gene lookup returns CDR1 MNHNS and CDR2 SASEGT. CDR3 nucleotide sequence: TGTGCCAGCACCGAAGGGGCCCCCATGACTGAAGCTTTCTTT. It codes for CASTEGAPMTEAFF.

This clone has a count of ten or more. CDR3 region: CASSSSATRGNEQFF. CDR3 bases: TGTGCCAGCAGTTCCAGCGCCACCCGGGGCAATGAGCAGTTCTTC. The V call is TRBV6-4, the J call TRBJ2-1; D may be TRBD2 (5 bases). Germline V gives CDR1 MRHNA, CDR2 SNTAGT. The CDR3 has 15 amino acids. V lost 5 bases and J 6 bases, leaving 17 bases between the germline ends.

The chain carries TRBV5-4 and TRBJ2-7, with a possible D match to TRBD1 (7 bases). CDR3 length equals 14 residues. V was clipped by 4 bases and J by 1 base, with 12 bases between them. Germline V lookup: CDR1 SGHNT, CDR2 YYREEE (reference sequence). Here the CDR3 reads CASSTRGRSYEQYF. Written as DNA, the CDR3 is TGTGCCAGCAGCACCAGGGGGAGGTCCTACGAGCAGTACTTC.

The chain joins TRBV11-2 to TRBJ2-1; 7 nucleotides align to TRBD2. V was clipped by 4 bases and J by 1 base; unmatched bases: 4. The CDR3 loop spans 15 amino acids. CDR1 is SGHAT, CDR2 FQNNGV, per germline. CDR3 loop: CASSSKRGSYNEQFF. CDR3 nucleotides: TGTGCCAGCAGCTCTAAGCGGGGATCCTACAATGAGCAGTTCTTC.

This clone turned up a few times. The CDR3 DNA reads TGTGCCACCGCCCCTTCGGGCCCGAACACCGGGGAGCTGTTTTTT. This sequence encodes CATAPSGPNTGELFF. V and J are TRBV7-9 and TRBJ2-2; no definite D call. Per the germline V gene, CDR1 is SEHNR and CDR2 is FQNEAQ (reference sequence). Trimming left V 10 bases short and J 0 bases short, with 15 bases between. The CDR3 consists of 15 residues.